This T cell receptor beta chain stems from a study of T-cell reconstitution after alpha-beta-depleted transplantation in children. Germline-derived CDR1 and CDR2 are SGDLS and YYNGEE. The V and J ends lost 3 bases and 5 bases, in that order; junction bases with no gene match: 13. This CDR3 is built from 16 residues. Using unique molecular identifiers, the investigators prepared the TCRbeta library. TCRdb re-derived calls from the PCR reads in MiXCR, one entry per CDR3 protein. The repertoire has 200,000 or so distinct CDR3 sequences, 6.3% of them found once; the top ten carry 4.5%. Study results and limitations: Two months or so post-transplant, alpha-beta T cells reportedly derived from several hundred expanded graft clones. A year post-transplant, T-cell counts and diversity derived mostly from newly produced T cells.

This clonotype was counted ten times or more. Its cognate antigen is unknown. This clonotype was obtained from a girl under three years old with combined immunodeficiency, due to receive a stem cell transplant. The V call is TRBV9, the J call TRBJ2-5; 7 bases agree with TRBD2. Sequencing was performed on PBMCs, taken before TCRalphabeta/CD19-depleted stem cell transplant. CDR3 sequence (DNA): TGTGCCAGCAGCGGACCATCAGGGAGGGCCTCCGAGACCCAGTACTTC. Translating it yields CASSGPSGRASETQYF.